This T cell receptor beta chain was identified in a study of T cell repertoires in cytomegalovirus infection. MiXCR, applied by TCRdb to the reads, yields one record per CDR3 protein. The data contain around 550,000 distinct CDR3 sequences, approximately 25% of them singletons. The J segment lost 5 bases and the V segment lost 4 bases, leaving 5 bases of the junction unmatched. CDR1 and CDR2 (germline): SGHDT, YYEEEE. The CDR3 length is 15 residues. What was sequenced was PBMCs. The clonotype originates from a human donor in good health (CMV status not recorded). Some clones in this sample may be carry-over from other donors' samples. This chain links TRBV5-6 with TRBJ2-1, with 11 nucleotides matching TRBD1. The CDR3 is CASSPDRGLNNEQFF. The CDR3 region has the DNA TGTGCCAGCAGCCCGGACAGGGGGCTCAACAATGAGCAGTTCTTC.